The present entry profiles one T cell receptor (beta chain) with its context. Its matching antigen is unknown. The CDR3 sequence is 15 residues long. Trimming left V 4 bases short and J 5 bases short, with 16 bases between. Germline-derived CDR1 and CDR2 are SGHRS and YFSETQ. This record belongs to a study of beta chain features in type 1 diabetes. Study outcomes and limitations: When Type 1 diabetes patients were examined, their TCRB CDR3s proved moderately but significantly shorter in all four CD4+ subsets. Although PCR might favor shorter templates, it would do so equally in patients and controls. Naive, central memory and regulatory TCRB repertoires appeared more similar among patients than healthy donors.

TCRB transcripts that were expressed got sequenced, as all of the isolated RNA had been reverse transcribed. Libraries were prepared by immunoSEQ multiplex PCR; TCRdb keeps only in-frame clonotypes and omits some of them. The data show 30,000 to 45,000 clones, 55% to 70% seen once. The V and J genes are TRBV5-1 and TRBJ1-5; D is unclear. Specimen: Tregs from blood. This receptor was identified in a woman aged 25 to 39 in good health. The CDR3 here is CASSPTPGLYQPQHF. CDR3 sequence (DNA): TGCGCCAGCAGCCCGACCCCGGGATTGTATCAGCCCCAGCATTTT.